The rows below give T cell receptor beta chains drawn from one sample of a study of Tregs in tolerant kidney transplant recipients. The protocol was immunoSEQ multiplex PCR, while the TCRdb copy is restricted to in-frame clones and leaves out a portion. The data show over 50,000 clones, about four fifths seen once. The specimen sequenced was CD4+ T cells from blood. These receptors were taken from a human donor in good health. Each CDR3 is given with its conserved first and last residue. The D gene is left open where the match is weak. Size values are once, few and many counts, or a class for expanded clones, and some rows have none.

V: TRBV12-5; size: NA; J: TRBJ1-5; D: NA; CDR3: CASGPSGPHQPQHF; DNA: TGTGCTAGTGGTCCCTCCGGACCTCATCAGCCCCAGCATTTT
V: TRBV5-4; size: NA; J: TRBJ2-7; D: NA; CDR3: CASSLDIASSEYF; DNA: TGTGCCAGCAGCTTGGACATCGCAAGTTCCGAGTACTTC
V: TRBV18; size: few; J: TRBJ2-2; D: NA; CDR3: CASSSARTGELFF; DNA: TGTGCCAGCTCATCGGCGAGAACCGGGGAGCTGTTTTTT
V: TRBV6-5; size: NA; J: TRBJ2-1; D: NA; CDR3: CASSYFSVSPTDEQFF; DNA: TGTGCCAGCAGTTACTTTTCGGTCTCCCCGACCGATGAGCAGTTCTTC
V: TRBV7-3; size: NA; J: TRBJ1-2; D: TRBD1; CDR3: CASSRPGQGMGKLGYTF; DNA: TGTGCCAGCAGCAGACCGGGACAGGGGATGGGAAAATTGGGCTACACCTTC
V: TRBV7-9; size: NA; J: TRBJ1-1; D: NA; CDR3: CASSTPASSVTEAFF; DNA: TGTGCCAGCAGCACTCCCGCGTCCTCGGTCACTGAAGCTTTCTTT
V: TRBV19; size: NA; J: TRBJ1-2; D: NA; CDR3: CASNVLGRYGYTF; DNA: TGTGCCAGTAATGTATTGGGCCGATATGGCTACACCTTC
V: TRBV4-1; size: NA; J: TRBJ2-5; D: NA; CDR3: CASSHPARSWETQYF; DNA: TGCGCCAGCAGCCACCCAGCGAGGTCTTGGGAGACCCAGTACTTC
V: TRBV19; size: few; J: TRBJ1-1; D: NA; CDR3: CASMGSPAAFF; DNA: TGTGCCAGTATGGGGTCCCCCGCAGCTTTCTTT
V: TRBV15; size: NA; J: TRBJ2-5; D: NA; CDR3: CATSREFRETQYF; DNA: TGTGCCACCAGCAGAGAGTTCAGAGAGACCCAGTACTTC
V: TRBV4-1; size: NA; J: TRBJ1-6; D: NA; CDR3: CASSQGDSHNSPLHF; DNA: TGCGCCAGCAGCCAAGGAGACAGTCATAATTCACCCCTCCACTTT
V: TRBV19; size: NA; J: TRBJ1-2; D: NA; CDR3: CASSTGVNYGYTF; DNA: TGTGCCAGTAGTACAGGGGTGAACTATGGCTACACCTTC
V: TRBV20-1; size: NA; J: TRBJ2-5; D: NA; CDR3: CSASEETQYF; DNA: TGCAGTGCTTCCGAGGAGACCCAGTACTTC
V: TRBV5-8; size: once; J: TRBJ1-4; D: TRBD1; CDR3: CASSWGRETGNEKLFF; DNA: TGTGCCAGCAGCTGGGGGCGTGAGACAGGGAACGAAAAACTGTTTTTT
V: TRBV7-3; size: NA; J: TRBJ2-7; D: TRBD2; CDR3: CASSLLAGVGEQYF; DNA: TGTGCCAGCAGCTTACTAGCGGGAGTGGGCGAGCAGTACTTC
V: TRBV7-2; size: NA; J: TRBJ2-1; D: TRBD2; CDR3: CASSRSLAGGAGNEQFF; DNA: TGTGCCAGCAGCCGCAGCCTAGCGGGGGGGGCAGGCAATGAGCAGTTCTTC
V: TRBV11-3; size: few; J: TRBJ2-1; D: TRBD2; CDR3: CASSFTGSGEEQFF; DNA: TGTGCCAGCAGCTTCACCGGTAGCGGGGAGGAGCAGTTCTTC
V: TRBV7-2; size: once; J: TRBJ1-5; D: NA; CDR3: CASSPEAAGNNQPQHF; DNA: TGTGCCAGCAGCCCGGAGGCGGCGGGCAACAATCAGCCCCAGCATTTT
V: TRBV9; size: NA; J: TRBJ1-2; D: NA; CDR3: CASSGIGGPSYGYTF; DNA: TGTGCCAGCAGCGGAATCGGAGGGCCATCCTATGGCTACACCTTC
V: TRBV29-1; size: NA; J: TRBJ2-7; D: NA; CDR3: CSVAGRAYEQYF; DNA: TGCAGCGTTGCCGGGAGAGCCTACGAGCAGTACTTC
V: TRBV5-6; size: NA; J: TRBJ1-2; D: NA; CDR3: CASSPTGGGGYGYTF; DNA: TGTGCCAGCAGCCCTACCGGAGGGGGAGGCTATGGCTACACCTTC
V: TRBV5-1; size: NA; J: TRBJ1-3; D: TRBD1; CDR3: CASGRGGRVFSGNTIYF; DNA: TGCGCCAGCGGACGAGGGGGCCGAGTCTTCTCTGGAAACACCATATATTTT